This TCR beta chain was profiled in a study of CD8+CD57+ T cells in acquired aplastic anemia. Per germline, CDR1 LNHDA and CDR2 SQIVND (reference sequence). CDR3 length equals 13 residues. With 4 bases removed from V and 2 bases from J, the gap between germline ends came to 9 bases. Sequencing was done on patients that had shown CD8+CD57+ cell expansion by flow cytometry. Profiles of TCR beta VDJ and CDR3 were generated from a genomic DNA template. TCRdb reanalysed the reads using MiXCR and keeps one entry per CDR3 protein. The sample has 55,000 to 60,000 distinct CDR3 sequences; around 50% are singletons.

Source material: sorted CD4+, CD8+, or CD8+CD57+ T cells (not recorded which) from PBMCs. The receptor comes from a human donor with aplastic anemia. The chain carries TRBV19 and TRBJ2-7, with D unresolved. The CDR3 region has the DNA TGTGCCAGTAGTAGTCACAGAACCTACGAGCAGTACTTC. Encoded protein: CASSSHRTYEQYF.